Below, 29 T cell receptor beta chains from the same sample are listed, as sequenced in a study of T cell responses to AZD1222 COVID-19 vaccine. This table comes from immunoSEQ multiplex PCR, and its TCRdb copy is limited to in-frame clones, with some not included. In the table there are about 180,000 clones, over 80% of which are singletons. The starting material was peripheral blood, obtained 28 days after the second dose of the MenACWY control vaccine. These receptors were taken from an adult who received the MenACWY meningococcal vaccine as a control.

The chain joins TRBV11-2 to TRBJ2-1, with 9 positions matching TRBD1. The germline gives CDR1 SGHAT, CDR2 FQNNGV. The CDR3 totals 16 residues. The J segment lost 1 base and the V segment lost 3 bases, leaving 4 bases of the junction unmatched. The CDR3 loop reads CASSLSGQGSYNEQFF. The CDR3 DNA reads TGTGCCAGCAGCTTGTCGGGACAGGGTTCCTACAATGAGCAGTTCTTC. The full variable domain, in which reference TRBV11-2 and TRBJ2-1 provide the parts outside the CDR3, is EAGVAQSPRYKIIEKRQSVAFWCNPISGHATLYWYQQILGQGPKLLIQFQNNGVVDDSQLPKDRFSAERLKGVDSTLKIQPAKLEDSAVYLCASSLSGQGSYNEQFFGPGTRLTVL.

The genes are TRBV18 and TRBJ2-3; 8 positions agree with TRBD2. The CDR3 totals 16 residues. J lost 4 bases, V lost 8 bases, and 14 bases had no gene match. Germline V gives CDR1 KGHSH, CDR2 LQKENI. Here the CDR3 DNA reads TGTGCCAGCCAGACTAGAGGTAGCGGGGACCCAGATACGCAGTATTTT. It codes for CASQTRGSGDPDTQYF.

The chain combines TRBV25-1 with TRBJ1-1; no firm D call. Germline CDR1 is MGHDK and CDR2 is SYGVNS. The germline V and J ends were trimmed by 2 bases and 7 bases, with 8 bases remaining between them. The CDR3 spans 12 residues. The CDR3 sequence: CASSEVGREAFF. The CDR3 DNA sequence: TGTGCCAGCAGTGAAGTCGGCCGTGAAGCTTTCTTT. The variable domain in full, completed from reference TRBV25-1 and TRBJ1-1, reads EADIYQTPRYLVIGTGKKITLECSQTMGHDKMYWYQQDPGMELHLIHYSYGVNSTEKGDLSSESTVSRIRTEHFPLTLESARPSHTSQYLCASSEVGREAFFGQGTRLTVV.

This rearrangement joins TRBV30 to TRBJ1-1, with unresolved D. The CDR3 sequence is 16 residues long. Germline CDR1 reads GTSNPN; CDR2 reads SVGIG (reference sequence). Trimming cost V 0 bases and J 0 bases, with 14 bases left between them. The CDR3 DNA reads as TGTGCCTGGAGTGTAAGTCGGAGAGCTATGAACACTGAAGCTTTCTTT. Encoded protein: CAWSVSRRAMNTEAFF.

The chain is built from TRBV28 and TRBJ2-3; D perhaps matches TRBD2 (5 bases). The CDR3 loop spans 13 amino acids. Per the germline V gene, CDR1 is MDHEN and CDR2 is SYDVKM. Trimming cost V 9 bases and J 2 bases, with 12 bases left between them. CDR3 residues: CASLGGYTDTQYF. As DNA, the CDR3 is TGTGCCAGTCTGGGCGGGTACACAGATACGCAGTATTTT.

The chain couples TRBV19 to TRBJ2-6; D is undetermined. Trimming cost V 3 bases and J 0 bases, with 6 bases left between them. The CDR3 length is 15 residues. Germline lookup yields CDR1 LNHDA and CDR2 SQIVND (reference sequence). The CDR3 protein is CASSIFYSGANVLTF. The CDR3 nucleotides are TGTGCCAGTAGTATCTTCTACTCTGGGGCCAACGTCCTGACTTTC.

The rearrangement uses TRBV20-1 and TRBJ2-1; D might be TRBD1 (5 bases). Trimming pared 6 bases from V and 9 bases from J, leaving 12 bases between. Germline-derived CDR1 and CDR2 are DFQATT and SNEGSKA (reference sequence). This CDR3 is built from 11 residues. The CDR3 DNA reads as TGCAGTGCATACGCTAGGGGTGAGCAGTTCTTC. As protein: CSAYARGEQFF.

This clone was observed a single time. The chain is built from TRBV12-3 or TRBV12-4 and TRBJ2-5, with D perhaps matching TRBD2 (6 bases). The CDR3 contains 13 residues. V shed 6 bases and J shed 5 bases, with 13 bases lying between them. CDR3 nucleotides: TGTGCCAGCAGCTGGAGGGTTGAGGAGACCCAGTACTTC. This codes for CASSWRVEETQYF.

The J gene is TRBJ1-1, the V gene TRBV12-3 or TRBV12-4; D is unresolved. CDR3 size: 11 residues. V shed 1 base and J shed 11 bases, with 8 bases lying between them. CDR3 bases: TGTGCCAGCAGTTTAGGAGTGGAGGCTTTCTTT. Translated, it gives CASSLGVEAFF.

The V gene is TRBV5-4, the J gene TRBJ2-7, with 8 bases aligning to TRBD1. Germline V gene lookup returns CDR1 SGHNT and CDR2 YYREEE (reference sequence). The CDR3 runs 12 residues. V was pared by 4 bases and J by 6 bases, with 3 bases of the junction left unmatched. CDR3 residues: CASSTTGGEQYF. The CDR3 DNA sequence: TGTGCCAGCAGCACAACAGGGGGCGAGCAGTACTTC. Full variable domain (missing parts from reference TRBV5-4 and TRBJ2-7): ETGVTQSPTHLIKTRGQQVTLRCSSQSGHNTVSWYQQALGQGPQFIFQYYREEENGRGNFPPRFSGLQFPNYSSELNVNALELDDSALYLCASSTTGGEQYFGPGTRLTVT.

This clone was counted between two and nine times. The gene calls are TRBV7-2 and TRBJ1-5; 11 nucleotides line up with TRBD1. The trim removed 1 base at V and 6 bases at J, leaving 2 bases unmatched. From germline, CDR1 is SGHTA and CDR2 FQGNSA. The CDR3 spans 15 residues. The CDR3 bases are TGTGCCAGCAGCTTAGAGGGGACAGGGGGTCAGCCCCAGCATTTT. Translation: CASSLEGTGGQPQHF.

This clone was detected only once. The CDR3 region is CASSQGLSFTDTQYF. The CDR3 nucleotides are TGCGCCAGCAGCCAAGGGCTTAGTTTCACAGATACGCAGTATTTT. J is TRBJ2-3 and V is TRBV4-3; unclear D gene. Germline CDR1 LGHNA, CDR2 YSLEER. The CDR3 totals 15 residues. Trimming removed 1 base at V and 2 bases at J, with 10 bases between.

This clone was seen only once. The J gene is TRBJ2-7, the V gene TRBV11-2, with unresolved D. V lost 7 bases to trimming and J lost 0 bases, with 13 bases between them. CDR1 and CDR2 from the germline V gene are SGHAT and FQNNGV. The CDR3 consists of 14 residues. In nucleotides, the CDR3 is TGTGCCAGCACCTCGGTGGTAGTCTCCTACGAGCAGTACTTC. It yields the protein CASTSVVVSYEQYF.

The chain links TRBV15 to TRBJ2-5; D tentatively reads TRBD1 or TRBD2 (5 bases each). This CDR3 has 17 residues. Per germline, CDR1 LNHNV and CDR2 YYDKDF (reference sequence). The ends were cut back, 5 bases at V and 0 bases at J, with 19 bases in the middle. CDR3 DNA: TGTGCCACCAGCGAACTCCGGGACCCGTGGTACCAAGAGACCCAGTACTTC. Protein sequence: CATSELRDPWYQETQYF.

CDR3 in DNA: TGTGCCAGCAGCCCGGGACATCCCTTGGACTATGGCTACACCTTC. Translated, it gives CASSPGHPLDYGYTF. The chain uses TRBV3-1 (or the pseudogene TRBV3-2) and TRBJ1-2; a possible D gene is TRBD1 (6 bases). The V end was cut by 4 bases, the J end by 3 bases, with 15 bases between. Germline V gene sequence: CDR1 LGHDT, CDR2 YNNKEL (reference sequence). CDR3 length equals 15 residues.

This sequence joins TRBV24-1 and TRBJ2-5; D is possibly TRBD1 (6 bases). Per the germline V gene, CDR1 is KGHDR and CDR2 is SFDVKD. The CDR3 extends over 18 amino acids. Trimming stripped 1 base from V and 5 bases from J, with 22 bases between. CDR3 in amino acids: CATSDFRMTGPRSETQYF. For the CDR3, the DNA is TGTGCCACCAGTGATTTCAGAATGACAGGCCCCCGCTCGGAGACCCAGTACTTC.

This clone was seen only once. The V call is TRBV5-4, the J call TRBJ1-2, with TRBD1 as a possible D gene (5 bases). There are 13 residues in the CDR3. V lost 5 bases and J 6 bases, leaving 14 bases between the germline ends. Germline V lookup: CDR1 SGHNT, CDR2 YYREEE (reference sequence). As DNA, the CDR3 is TGTGCCAGCAGGGGGGGGGTGCGGAATGGCTACACCTTC. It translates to CASRGGVRNGYTF.

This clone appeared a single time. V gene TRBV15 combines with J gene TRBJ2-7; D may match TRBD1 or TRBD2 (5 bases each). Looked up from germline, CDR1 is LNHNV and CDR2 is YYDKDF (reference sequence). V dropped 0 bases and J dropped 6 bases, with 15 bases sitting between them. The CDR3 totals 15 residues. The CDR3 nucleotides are TGTGCCACCAGCAGAGAGATGTGGGGGTGGAGCGAGCAGTACTTC. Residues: CATSREMWGWSEQYF. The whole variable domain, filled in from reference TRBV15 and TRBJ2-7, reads DAMVIQNPRYQVTQFGKPVTLSCSQTLNHNVMYWYQQKSSQAPKLLFHYYDKDFNNEADTPDNFQSRRPNTSFCFLDIRSPGLGDTAMYLCATSREMWGWSEQYFGPGTRLTVT.

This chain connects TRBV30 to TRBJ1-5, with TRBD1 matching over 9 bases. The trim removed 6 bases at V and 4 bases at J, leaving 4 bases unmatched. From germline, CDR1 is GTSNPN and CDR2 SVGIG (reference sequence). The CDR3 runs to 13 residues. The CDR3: CACTGGANQPQHF. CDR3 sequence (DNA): TGTGCCTGTACAGGGGGCGCGAATCAGCCCCAGCATTTT.

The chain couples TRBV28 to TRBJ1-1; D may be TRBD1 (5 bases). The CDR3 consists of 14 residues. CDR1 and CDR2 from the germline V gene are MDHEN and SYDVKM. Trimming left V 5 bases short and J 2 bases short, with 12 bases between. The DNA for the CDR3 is TGTGCCAGCAGTAACCAGGGAATAAACACTGAAGCTTTCTTT. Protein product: CASSNQGINTEAFF.

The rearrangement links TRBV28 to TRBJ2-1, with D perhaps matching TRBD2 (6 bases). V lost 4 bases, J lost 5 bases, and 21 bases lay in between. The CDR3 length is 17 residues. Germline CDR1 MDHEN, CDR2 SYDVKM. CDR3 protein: CASSSSWGAGHNNEQFF. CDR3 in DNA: TGTGCCAGCAGTTCCAGTTGGGGAGCGGGCCATAACAATGAGCAGTTCTTC.

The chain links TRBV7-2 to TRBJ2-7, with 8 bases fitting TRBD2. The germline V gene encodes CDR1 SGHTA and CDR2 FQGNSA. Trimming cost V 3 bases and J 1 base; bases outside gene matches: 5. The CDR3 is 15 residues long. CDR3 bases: TGTGCCAGCAGCTTTGTGCCTAGCGGGTCCTACGAGCAGTACTTC. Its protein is CASSFVPSGSYEQYF. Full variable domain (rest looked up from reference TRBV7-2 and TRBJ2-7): GAGVSQSPSNKVTEKGKDVELRCDPISGHTALYWYRQSLGQGLEFLIYFQGNSAPDKSGLPSDRFSAERTGGSVSTLTIQRTQQEDSAVYLCASSFVPSGSYEQYFGPGTRLTVT.

This CDR3 is CASNDRGQSSGNTIYF. CDR3 DNA: TGTGCCAGCAACGACAGGGGTCAAAGCTCTGGAAACACCATATATTTT. The chain couples TRBV5-5 to TRBJ1-3, with TRBD1 identical over 8 bases. The germline gives CDR1 SGHKS, CDR2 YYEKEE (reference sequence). The CDR3 extends over 16 amino acids. V gave up 6 bases and J gave up 0 bases; unmatched junction bases: 8. The full variable domain, its missing parts supplied by reference TRBV5-5 and TRBJ1-3, is DAGVTQSPTHLIKTRGQQVTLRCSPISGHKSVSWYQQVLGQGPQFIFQYYEKEERGRGNFPDRFSARQFPNYSSELNVNALLLGDSALYLCASNDRGQSSGNTIYFGEGSWLTVV.

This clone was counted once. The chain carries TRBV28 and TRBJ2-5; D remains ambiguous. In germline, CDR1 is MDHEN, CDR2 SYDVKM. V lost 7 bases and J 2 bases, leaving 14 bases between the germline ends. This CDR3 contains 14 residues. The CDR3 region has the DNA TGTGCCAGCATGATCCCCGGCCCGCAAGAGACCCAGTACTTC. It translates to CASMIPGPQETQYF.

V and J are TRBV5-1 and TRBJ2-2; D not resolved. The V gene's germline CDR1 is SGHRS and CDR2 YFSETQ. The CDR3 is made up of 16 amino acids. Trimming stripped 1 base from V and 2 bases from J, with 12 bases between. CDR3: CASSLSTSSNTGELFF. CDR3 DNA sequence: TGCGCCAGCAGCTTGAGCACTTCTTCTAACACCGGGGAGCTGTTTTTT.

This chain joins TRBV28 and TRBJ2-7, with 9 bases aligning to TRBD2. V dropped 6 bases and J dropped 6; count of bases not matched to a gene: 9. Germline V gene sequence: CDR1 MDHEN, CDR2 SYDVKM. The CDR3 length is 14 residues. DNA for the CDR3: TGTGCCAGCAGGGGGGAGGGACTAGCTCGCGAGCAGTACTTC. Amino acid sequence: CASRGEGLAREQYF.

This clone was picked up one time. CDR3 nucleotide sequence: TGCGCCAGCAGCCTAACAACAGAGGACAGGGATAATTCACCCCTCCACTTT. Its translation: CASSLTTEDRDNSPLHF. The V and J genes are TRBV4-3 and TRBJ1-6, with TRBD1 matching 8 bases. Unmatched junction bases numbered 10, after V lost 4 bases and J lost 5 bases. Germline CDR1 reads LGHNA; CDR2 reads YSLEER. The CDR3 consists of 17 residues.

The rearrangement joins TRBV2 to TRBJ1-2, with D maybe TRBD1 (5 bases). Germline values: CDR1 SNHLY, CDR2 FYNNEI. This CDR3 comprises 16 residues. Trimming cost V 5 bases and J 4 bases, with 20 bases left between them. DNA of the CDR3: TGTGCCAGCAGTTCCACTCGGGGGATTTGGGTCTATGGCTACACCTTC. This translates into CASSSTRGIWVYGYTF.

The CDR3 protein is CASSIGDRRNTEAFF. The CDR3, as DNA: TGTGCCAGTAGTATAGGGGACAGGAGGAACACTGAAGCTTTCTTT. The rearrangement joins TRBV19 to TRBJ1-1; 8 bases line up with TRBD1. The junction had 2 bases not matched to a gene; V was cut back by 1 base and J by 1 base. In germline, CDR1 is LNHDA, CDR2 SQIVND (reference sequence). The CDR3 sequence is 15 residues long.